In its sample, the clone carrying this TCR beta chain was seen once. CDR1 and CDR2 from the germline V gene are KGHSH and LQKENI. This CDR3 is 13 amino acids long. Trimming left V 3 bases short and J 4 bases short, with 10 bases between. The data originate from a study of CD8+ T cells in alopecia areata. Isolated RNA was reverse transcribed into cDNA used as the sequencing template. Only in-frame clones appear in the TCRdb table, and some are missing; sequencing was by immunoSEQ multiplex PCR. Altogether 200,000 to 250,000 clones are present, approximately 47% being singletons, with the ten largest covering about 2.4%. Treatment given: oral pan-JAK inhibitor, 5-10 mg twice daily. Specimens obtained from alopecia areata patients comprised lesional scalp punch biopsies and peripheral blood.

This TCR was sampled from a human donor with alopecia areata. The gene calls are TRBV18 and TRBJ2-7, with unresolved D. The source material was CD4+ T cells sorted from blood, sampled at approximately week 37, from a patient treated with tofacitinib. CDR3 residues: CASSPEWGYEQYF. The CDR3 DNA reads as TGTGCCAGCTCACCGGAATGGGGTTACGAGCAGTACTTC. The full variable domain, in which reference TRBV18 and TRBJ2-7 provide the parts outside the CDR3, is NAGVMQNPRHLVRRRGQEARLRCSPMKGHSHVYWYRQLPEEGLKFMVYLQKENIIDESGMPKERFSAEFPKEGPSILRIQQVVRGDSAAYFCASSPEWGYEQYFGPGTRLTVT.